This TCR beta chain was found in a study of blood T cell repertoires in COVID-19. Background on the study: Samples of COVID-19 (acute and convalescent) were obtained from the United States, Italy and Spain.

In the authors' methods: The assay estimated nucleated cells by amplifying reference gene primers. This table comes from immunoSEQ multiplex PCR, and its TCRdb copy is limited to in-frame clones, with some not included. V and J calls plus clone size are reproduced from that table; the DNA served to infer D and trimming. The sample has about 54,000 clones, around 90% seen once. Germline CDR1 and CDR2: LGHNA and YSLEER. The length of the CDR3 is 17 residues. V was shortened by 0 bases and J by 4 bases, with 18 bases between the two germline ends. This TCR derives from a man in his forties or fifties with active COVID-19. The rearrangement uses TRBV4-3 and TRBJ1-1, with a possible D match to TRBD1 (6 bases). The sequenced sample consisted of peripheral blood. The CDR3: CASSQDPHREGATEAFF. CDR3 DNA: TGCGCCAGCAGCCAAGACCCGCACAGGGAAGGTGCCACTGAAGCTTTCTTT.